Shown below are 15 T cell receptor beta chains from a single sample sequenced in a study of blood T cell repertoires in COVID-19 (dated by TCRdb to the early 2020s). The library was obtained by the immunoSEQ multiplex PCR assay. Imported from immuneACCESS, the table was reduced by TCRdb to in-frame sequences with V and J called. These copies leave out some clones; in studies compared against another copy, an unresolved V gene accounts for under half, and the cause of the remainder is not known. In all, the sample holds 55,000 to 75,000 clones, and roughly 88% of those were seen once. The ten most abundant clones make up approximately 4% of the sample. The sequencing input was peripheral blood. Receptor source: a human donor in a cohort sampled during active COVID-19.

The gene calls are TRBV9 and TRBJ2-7; possibly TRBD1 for D (5 bases). Germline V CDR1 and CDR2: SGDLS, YYNGEE. The V and J ends lost 1 base and 3 bases respectively, with 11 bases between them. The CDR3 is 14 residues long. The CDR3 region is CASSVSAGIYEQYF. In nucleotides, the CDR3 is TGTGCCAGCAGCGTATCGGCAGGGATCTACGAGCAGTACTTC.

This chain connects TRBV11-2 to TRBJ2-1; D may be TRBD1 (7 bases). CDR1 SGHAT and CDR2 FQNNGV come from the germline V gene. CDR3 length: 17 amino acids. V was shortened by 5 bases and J by 5 bases, with 22 bases between the two germline ends. CDR3 residues: CASSERRGRRVDNEQFF. CDR3 nucleotide sequence: TGTGCCAGCAGCGAACGGAGGGGGCGCCGGGTAGACAATGAGCAGTTCTTC. Full variable domain (remainder filled in from reference TRBV11-2 and TRBJ2-1): EAGVAQSPRYKIIEKRQSVAFWCNPISGHATLYWYQQILGQGPKLLIQFQNNGVVDDSQLPKDRFSAERLKGVDSTLKIQPAKLEDSAVYLCASSERRGRRVDNEQFFGPGTRLTVL.

This chain connects TRBV29-1 to TRBJ1-2, with D perhaps matching TRBD1 (5 bases). Deletions cut 4 bases from V and 3 bases from J, with 15 bases between. The CDR3 length is 14 residues. Germline CDR1 SQVTM, CDR2 ANQGSEA. The CDR3 sequence is CSVVQGGFDYGYTF. In DNA form, the CDR3 reads TGCAGCGTTGTTCAGGGTGGTTTTGACTATGGCTACACCTTC. The whole variable domain, remainder taken from reference TRBV29-1 and TRBJ1-2, is SAVISQKPSRDICQRGTSLTIQCQVDSQVTMMFWYRQQPGQSLTLIATANQGSEATYESGFVIDKFPISRPNLTFSTLTVSNMSPEDSSIYLCSVVQGGFDYGYTFGSGTRLTVV.

This sequence joins TRBV6-5 and TRBJ2-2; 8 nucleotides line up with TRBD1. From germline, CDR1 is MNHEY and CDR2 SVGAGI. J lost 4 bases, V lost 4 bases, and 5 bases had no gene match. The CDR3 covers 15 residues. CDR3 residues: CASSSGGSGTGELFF. CDR3 sequence (DNA): TGTGCCAGCAGTTCAGGGGGCTCGGGCACCGGGGAGCTGTTTTTT.

CDR3 DNA sequence: TGTGCCAGTAGTATTTCCAGGGGGAGGCACGAGCAGTACTTC. Its protein product is CASSISRGRHEQYF. This sequence joins TRBV19 and TRBJ2-7; possible D gene TRBD1, 7 bases. V shed 3 bases and J shed 5 bases, with 14 bases lying between them. Germline CDR1 is LNHDA and CDR2 is SQIVND (reference sequence). CDR3 size: 14 residues.

This chain connects TRBV19 to TRBJ2-7; TRBD1 is a possible D gene (6 bases). The ends were cut back, 3 bases at V and 5 bases at J, with 17 bases in the middle. The length of the CDR3 is 15 residues. Germline-derived CDR1 and CDR2 are LNHDA and SQIVND (reference sequence). CDR3 DNA sequence: TGTGCCAGTAGTATGGATGGCCGACAGGCGGACGAGCAGTACTTC. Its protein is CASSMDGRQADEQYF.

This sequence joins TRBV6-2 or TRBV6-3 and TRBJ1-2; 8 bases agree with TRBD1. V lost 6 bases and J lost 8; bases outside the gene matches: 14. CDR3 length equals 15 residues. Germline lookup yields CDR1 MNHEY and CDR2 SVGEGT. CDR3 sequence (DNA): TGTGCCAGCAGCGACCGGACAGGGAAGGGTGACGGCTACACCTTC. Protein sequence: CASSDRTGKGDGYTF.

The rearrangement uses TRBV5-6 and TRBJ2-5, with D possibly being TRBD1 (6 bases). Germline V gene data show CDR1 as SGHDT and CDR2 as YYEEEE. Trimming removed 0 bases at V and 2 bases at J, with 14 bases between. CDR3 length equals 16 residues. CDR3 sequence: CASSLGTVTYQETQYF. The CDR3 DNA reads TGTGCCAGCAGCTTGGGGACAGTGACATATCAAGAGACCCAGTACTTC.

V gene TRBV27 combines with J gene TRBJ1-1, with 7 bases lining up with TRBD1. Germline CDR1 reads MNHEY; CDR2 reads SMNVEV (reference sequence). This CDR3 contains 16 residues. J was trimmed by 3 bases and V by 4 bases; bases with no gene match: 11. The CDR3 nucleotides are TGTGCCAGCAGTTCTCGACAGGGTAGGAGGTACACTGAAGCTTTCTTT. Translation: CASSSRQGRRYTEAFF.

The chain carries TRBV5-1 and TRBJ2-7; D is possibly TRBD2 (5 bases). Trimming shortened V by 9 bases and J by 5 bases, and 24 bases separated the two germline ends. The CDR3 has 15 residues. Germline CDR1 and CDR2: SGHRS and YFSETQ. The DNA of the CDR3 is TGCGCCACAGCCCTAGAGGGTGGAGGTCTCGACGAGCAGTACTTC. Its protein product is CATALEGGGLDEQYF.

The V call is TRBV25-1, the J call TRBJ2-5; TRBD2 matches 7 bases. CDR3 length: 14 amino acids. Losses at the gene ends were 4 bases for V and 1 base for J; bases not matched to a gene: 3. Germline-derived CDR1 and CDR2 are MGHDK and SYGVNS. The DNA for the CDR3 is TGTGCCAGCAGTGGGGGGGGAAGCCAAGAGACCCAGTACTTC. Its translation is CASSGGGSQETQYF.

This clone was seen only once. The DNA for the CDR3 is TGTGCCAGTAGTATTGGCACGGGACAATACAATGAGCAGTTCTTC. Protein: CASSIGTGQYNEQFF. The rearrangement links TRBV19 to TRBJ2-1; D perhaps matches TRBD1 (6 bases). This CDR3 has 15 amino acids. CDR1 and CDR2 from the germline V gene are LNHDA and SQIVND (reference sequence). With 3 bases removed from V and 4 bases from J, the gap between germline ends came to 13 bases.

A remark on this clone: Compared with germline, one end of the junction differs, possibly owing to a read error. This chain connects TRBV5-4 to TRBJ1-2; D unresolved. Looked up from germline, CDR1 is SGHNT and CDR2 is YYREEE (reference sequence). This CDR3 has 13 residues. This CDR3 reads CASSFRPSTEHHF. The CDR3 nucleotides read TGTGCCAGCAGCTTCCGACCATCTACAGAGCATCACTTC.

This chain uses TRBV29-1 with TRBJ2-3; no firm D call. The CDR3 is 12 amino acids. Trimming took off 6 bases at V and 1 base at J, with 8 bases between the two ends. Germline V lookup: CDR1 SQVTM, CDR2 ANQGSEA. The CDR3 region is CSVWAGTDTQYF. CDR3 sequence (DNA): TGCAGCGTGTGGGCTGGCACAGATACGCAGTATTTT.

This clone was recorded only once. The J gene is TRBJ1-1, the V gene TRBV7-9, with a possible D match to TRBD1 (6 bases). This CDR3 is 14 amino acids long. Trimming shortened V by 3 bases and J by 5 bases, and 13 bases separated the two germline ends. CDR1 and CDR2 (germline): SEHNR, FQNEAQ (reference sequence). As DNA, the CDR3 is TGTGCCAGCAGCTTCCCGGGGGGGCGGACTGAAGCTTTCTTT. Amino acid sequence: CASSFPGGRTEAFF.